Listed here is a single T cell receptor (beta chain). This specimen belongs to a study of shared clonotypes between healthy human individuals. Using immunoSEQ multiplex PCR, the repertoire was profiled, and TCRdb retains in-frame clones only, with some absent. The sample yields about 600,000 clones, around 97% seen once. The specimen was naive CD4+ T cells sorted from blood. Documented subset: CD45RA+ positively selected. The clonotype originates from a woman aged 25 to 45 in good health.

The CDR3 DNA sequence: TGTGCCAGCAGCGTCGACCCCGGAGAATACAATGAGCAGTTCTTC. This codes for CASSVDPGEYNEQFF. The chain links TRBV9 to TRBJ2-1; D ambiguous. There are 15 residues in the CDR3. The V and J ends lost 2 bases and 4 bases respectively, with 13 bases between them. From germline, CDR1 is SGDLS and CDR2 YYNGEE. Complete variable domain (other parts from reference TRBV9 and TRBJ2-1): DSGVTQTPKHLITATGQRVTLRCSPRSGDLSVYWYQQSLDQGLQFLIQYYNGEERAKGNILERFSAQQFPDLHSELNLSSLELGDSALYFCASSVDPGEYNEQFFGPGTRLTVL.